Below, 15 T cell receptor beta chains from the same sample are listed, as sequenced in a study of tumor and adjacent non-tumor tissue in lung cancer. The library came from three nested PCR rounds adapted from ARM-PCR protocols. TCRdb re-called the multiplex PCR reads with MiXCR, one entry per CDR3 protein. Among roughly 70,000 distinct CDR3 sequences listed, around 65% were seen once. RNA was extracted from bulk tissue without any cell sorting. The normal lung tissue was taken more than 3 cm from the tumor edge. Sequencing was done on a sample of distant non-tumor lung tissue. These receptors all come from a woman aged 50 to 60 with non-small cell lung cancer.

Comments on this clonotype: Just one base apart from a much larger clone, this may be a read error. The chain recombines TRBV6-2 or TRBV6-3 with TRBJ1-3; 8 nucleotides line up with TRBD1. Trimming took 8 bases from V and 2 from J; bases not matched to a gene: 8. CDR1 is MNHEY, CDR2 SVGEGT, per germline. This CDR3 spans 15 amino acids. The CDR3 bases are TGTGCCAGCGGAACGGACAGGGCCCCTGGAAACACCATATATTTT. It yields the protein CASGTDRAPGNTIYF.

Regarding this clonotype: A single base separates this from a much larger clone, so it may be a read error. The chain employs TRBV6-2 or TRBV6-3 and TRBJ2-5; D is unresolved. The CDR3 consists of 14 residues. CDR1 and CDR2 (germline): MNHEY, SVGEGT. CDR3 sequence (DNA): TGTGCCGGCAGTTACGGCGCAGTCCAAGAGACCCAGTACTTC. Its translation: CAGSYGAVQETQYF.

By share, this clonotype ranks as medium-sized. The chain joins TRBV28 to TRBJ1-2; D gene unclear. Germline V gene sequence: CDR1 MDHEN, CDR2 SYDVKM. The CDR3 loop spans 12 amino acids. CDR3 nucleotide sequence: TGTGCTTCAACCGGGCCCCTAGGGGGCTACACCTTC. Amino acids: CASTGPLGGYTF.

The J gene is TRBJ2-1, the V gene TRBV12-3 or TRBV12-4, with 7 positions matching TRBD2. J gave up 8 bases and V 4 bases, and 8 bases lay outside the gene matches. The CDR3 consists of 14 residues. The CDR3 spells CASSSETSLYEQFF. CDR3 coding DNA: TGTGCCAGCAGTTCGGAGACTAGCTTATATGAGCAGTTCTTC.

The sample holds many counts of this clonotype. The gene calls are TRBV4-3 and TRBJ2-5; the D call may be TRBD1 or TRBD2 (5 bases each). The CDR3 loop spans 15 amino acids. Germline-derived CDR1 and CDR2 are LGHNA and YSLEER. V shed 0 bases and J shed 4 bases, with 12 bases lying between them. This chain's CDR3 is CASSQDGGAVETQYF. CDR3 coding DNA: TGCGCCAGCAGCCAAGATGGGGGAGCGGTAGAGACCCAGTACTTC.

About this clonotype itself: A single base separates this from a much larger clone, so it may be a read error. This chain uses TRBV11-3 with TRBJ2-1; D is unclear. In germline, CDR1 is SGHNT, CDR2 YENEEA. Trimming stripped 4 bases from V and 6 bases from J, with 10 bases between. The CDR3 totals 13 residues. The CDR3 reads CASSSTPGNEQFF. CDR3 bases: TGTGCCAGCAGCTCCACACCTGGCAATGAGCAGTTCTTC.

As concerns this clonotype: This could be a read error, since a much larger clone is one nucleotide away. The chain couples TRBV12-3 or TRBV12-4 to TRBJ2-7; D unclear. CDR3 length: 14 residues. CDR3 nucleotides: TGTGTCAGCAGTTCCGACCCCGCTAGGGCCGAGCAGTACTTC. This sequence encodes CVSSSDPARAEQYF.

Concerning this clonotype: At one end the junction does not follow the germline gene, possibly because of a read error. The rearrangement joins TRBV11-3 to TRBJ1-1, with D perhaps matching TRBD1 (5 bases). The CDR3 has 13 residues. Per germline, CDR1 SGHNT and CDR2 YENEEA. CDR3 sequence (DNA): TGTGCCAGCAGTTTATGGAAGGACACTGAAGTTTTCTTT. Its translation: CASSLWKDTEVFF.

This clonotype was seen a handful of times. The genes are TRBV10-3 and TRBJ2-5; D is undetermined. The CDR3 is 13 residues long. Germline V lookup: CDR1 ENHRY, CDR2 SYGVKD. V lost 4 bases, J lost 2 bases, and 8 bases lay in between. CDR3 amino acids: CAISGTPQETQYF. The CDR3 nucleotides are TGTGCCATCAGTGGGACCCCACAAGAGACCCAGTACTTC.

This clonotype was seen just once. At one boundary the junction diverges from the germline segment, which might be a read error. The chain carries TRBV11-2 and TRBJ2-7, with 7 bases identical to TRBD1. From germline, CDR1 is SGHAT and CDR2 FQNNGV. This CDR3 region has 15 residues. The DNA for the CDR3 is TGTGCCAGCAGCTTCGGGACAGAGGTTACGTACGAGCAATTCTTC. This codes for CASSFGTEVTYEQFF. The entire variable domain, with the rest obtained from reference TRBV11-2 and TRBJ2-7, is as follows: EAGVAQSPRYKIIEKRQSVAFWCNPISGHATLYWYQQILGQGPKLLIQFQNNGVVDDSQLPKDRFSAERLKGVDSTLKIQPAKLEDSAVYLCASSFGTEVTYEQFFGPGTRLTVT.

Comment on this clonotype: This sequence may be a read error, since a much larger clone differs from it by one base. The V gene is TRBV6-2 or TRBV6-3, the J gene TRBJ2-7; D is perhaps TRBD1 or TRBD2 (6 bases each). The CDR3 is made up of 13 amino acids. Germline CDR1 and CDR2: MNHEY and SVGEGT. In DNA, the CDR3 is TGTGTCAGCAGTTACGCGGGACACTACGAGCAGTACTTC. Its protein is CVSSYAGHYEQYF.

About this clonotype itself: Given the absence of the conserved phenylalanine or tryptophan at the CDR3 end, a read error is likely. Here the CDR3 DNA reads TGTGCCAACAGTTTTACCGGGCCAAAAGGCCGCACCATATATTCT. Translated, it gives CANSFTGPKGRTIYS. The V and J genes are TRBV6-5 and TRBJ1-3, with D unresolved. Germline CDR1 is MNHEY and CDR2 is SVGAGI. The CDR3 has 15 amino acids.

This clonotype was recorded at least ten times. The chain is built from TRBV10-3 and TRBJ2-2; 11 bases agree with TRBD2. Losses at the gene ends were 4 bases for V and 4 bases for J; bases not matched to a gene: 2. Germline V gene data show CDR1 as ENHRY and CDR2 as SYGVKD. The length of the CDR3 is 15 residues. The CDR3 DNA reads TGTGCCATCAGTGGACTAGCGGGAAGCACCGGGGAGCTGTTTTTT. Translating it yields CAISGLAGSTGELFF.

Points on this clonotype: This CDR3 is missing its conserved last phenylalanine or tryptophan, likely due to a read error. It is unclear where the CDR3 begins or ends on the DNA, so no DNA is shown, and the CDR3 is as TCRdb lists it. The V gene is TRBV11-2, the J gene TRBJ2-2; TRBD2 was called by the table and not checked on the DNA. Germline CDR1 and CDR2: SGHAT and FQNNGV. The CDR3 length is 14 residues, termini included. This chain's CDR3 is CASSPRDLFGELFL.

V usage is TRBV20-1 and J usage is TRBJ2-1; possibly TRBD2 for D (6 bases). V was clipped by 6 bases and J by 8 bases, with 23 bases between them. The CDR3 has 15 amino acids. Germline V gives CDR1 DFQATT, CDR2 SNEGSKA (reference sequence). The CDR3 here is CSAIGSSGITDEQFF. The CDR3, as DNA: TGCAGTGCGATTGGGAGTAGCGGAATCACGGATGAGCAGTTCTTC.